Ten or more counts support the clone carrying this T cell receptor (beta chain). The sample's time point: after trial treatment. Regarding treatment: LDRT plus nivolumab, ipilimumab, low-dose cyclophosphamide and aspirin (RACIN trial). The donors' regimen was nivolumab, ipilimumab, aspirin, low-dose cyclophosphamide and low-dose radiotherapy. Patients who could take part had advanced solid tumors with no tumor-infiltrating lymphocytes. Alpha- and beta-chain coverage of first-strand cDNA came from TRAV- and TRBV-specific primers. For amplifying TCRs, the PCR ran for about 22 cycles with Phusion, which was used together with a constant-region primer and the adapter on the V primers. TCRdb ran MiXCR on the reads and lists one entry per CDR3 protein. The sample gives about 97,000 distinct CDR3 sequences, under 25% of which show up once; roughly 3.9% is in the top ten. These data originate in a study of low-dose radiotherapy and immunotherapy resistance in tumors. About the research overall: Doses of 0.5 Gy per fraction every 2 weeks, totaling 6.5 Gy, went to Cohort 1.

This CDR3 comprises 13 residues. The V end lost 0 bases, the J end lost 3 bases, and 8 bases lay between the germline ends. From germline, CDR1 is GTSNPN and CDR2 SVGIG (reference sequence). This sequence originates from a male donor with prostate cancer. Sequencing was performed on PBMCs, taken after low-dose radiotherapy plus immunotherapy. The chain is built from TRBV30 and TRBJ1-1; D call uncertain. The CDR3 DNA is TGTGCCTGGAGTGTACCAGTATACACTGAAGCTTTCTTT. Translating gives CAWSVPVYTEAFF.